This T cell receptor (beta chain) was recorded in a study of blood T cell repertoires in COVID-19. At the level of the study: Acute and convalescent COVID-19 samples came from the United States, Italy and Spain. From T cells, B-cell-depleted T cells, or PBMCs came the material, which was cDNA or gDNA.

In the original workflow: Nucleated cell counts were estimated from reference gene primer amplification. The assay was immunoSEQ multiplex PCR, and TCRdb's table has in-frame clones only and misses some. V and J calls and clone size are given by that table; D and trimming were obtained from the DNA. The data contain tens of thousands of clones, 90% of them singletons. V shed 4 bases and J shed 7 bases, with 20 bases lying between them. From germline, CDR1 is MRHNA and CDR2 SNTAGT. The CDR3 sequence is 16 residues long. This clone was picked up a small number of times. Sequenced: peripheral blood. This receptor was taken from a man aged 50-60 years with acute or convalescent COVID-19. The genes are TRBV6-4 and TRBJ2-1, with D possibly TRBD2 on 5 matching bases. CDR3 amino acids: CASSVEAGTMRNEQFF. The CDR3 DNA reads TGTGCCAGCAGTGTCGAGGCGGGTACTATGCGGAATGAGCAGTTCTTC.